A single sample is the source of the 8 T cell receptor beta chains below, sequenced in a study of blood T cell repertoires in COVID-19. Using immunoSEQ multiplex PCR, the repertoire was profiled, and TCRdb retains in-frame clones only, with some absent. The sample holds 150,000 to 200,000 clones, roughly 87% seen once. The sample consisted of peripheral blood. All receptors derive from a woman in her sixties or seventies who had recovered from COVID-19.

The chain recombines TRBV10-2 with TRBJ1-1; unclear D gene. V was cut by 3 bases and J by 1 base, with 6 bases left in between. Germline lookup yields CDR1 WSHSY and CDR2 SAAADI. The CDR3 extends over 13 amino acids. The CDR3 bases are TGCGCCAGCAGTGATAGTCGGAACACTGAAGCTTTCTTT. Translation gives CASSDSRNTEAFF.

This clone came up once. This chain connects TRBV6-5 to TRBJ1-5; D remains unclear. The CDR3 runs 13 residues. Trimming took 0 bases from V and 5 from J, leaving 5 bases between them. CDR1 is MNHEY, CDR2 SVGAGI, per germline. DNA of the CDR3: TGTGCCAGCAGTTACTCGCGATATCAGCCCCAGCATTTT. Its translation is CASSYSRYQPQHF.

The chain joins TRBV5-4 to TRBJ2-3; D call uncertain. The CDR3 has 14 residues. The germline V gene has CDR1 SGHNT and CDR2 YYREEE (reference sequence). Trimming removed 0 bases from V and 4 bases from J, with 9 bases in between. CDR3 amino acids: CASSLDFLSDTQYF. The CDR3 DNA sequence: TGTGCCAGCAGCTTGGACTTCCTGTCAGATACGCAGTATTTT.

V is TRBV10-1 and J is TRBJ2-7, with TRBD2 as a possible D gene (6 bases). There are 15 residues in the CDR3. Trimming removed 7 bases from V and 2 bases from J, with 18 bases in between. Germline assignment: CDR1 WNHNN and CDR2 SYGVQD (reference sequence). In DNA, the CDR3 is TGCGCCAGCACCCCGCGGAGGGTTCCCGCCTACGAGCAGTACTTC. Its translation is CASTPRRVPAYEQYF.

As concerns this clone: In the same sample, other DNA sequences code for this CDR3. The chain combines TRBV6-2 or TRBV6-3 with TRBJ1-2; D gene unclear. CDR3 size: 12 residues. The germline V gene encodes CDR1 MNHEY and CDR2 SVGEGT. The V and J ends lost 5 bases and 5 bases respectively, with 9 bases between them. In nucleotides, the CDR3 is TGTGCCAGCAGTGACCGGGGATATGGCTACACCTTC. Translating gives CASSDRGYGYTF.

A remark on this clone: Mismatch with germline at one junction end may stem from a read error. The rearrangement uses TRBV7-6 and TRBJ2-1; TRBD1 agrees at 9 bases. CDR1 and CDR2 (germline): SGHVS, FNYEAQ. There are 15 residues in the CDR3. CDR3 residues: CASSLGPGQGVAELF. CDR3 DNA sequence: TGTGCCAGCAGCTTAGGGCCGGGACAGGGTGTCGCTGAGCTCTTC.

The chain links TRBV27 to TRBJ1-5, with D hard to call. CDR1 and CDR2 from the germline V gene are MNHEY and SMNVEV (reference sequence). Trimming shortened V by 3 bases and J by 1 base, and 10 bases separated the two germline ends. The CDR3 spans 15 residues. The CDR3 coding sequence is TGTGCCAGCAGTTTCGGGGTAGAAAGCAATCAGCCCCAGCATTTT. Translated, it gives CASSFGVESNQPQHF.

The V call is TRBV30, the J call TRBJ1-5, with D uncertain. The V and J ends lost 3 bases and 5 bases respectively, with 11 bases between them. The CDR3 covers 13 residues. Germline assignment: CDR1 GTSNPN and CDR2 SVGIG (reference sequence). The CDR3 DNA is TGTGCCTGGAGCGAAGGCCTAGATCAGCCCCAGCATTTT. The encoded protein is CAWSEGLDQPQHF.